The 26 T cell receptor beta chains presented below share a single source sample, sequenced in a study of T cell responses to AZD1222 COVID-19 vaccine. Method: immunoSEQ multiplex PCR; TCRdb's copy keeps in-frame clones and lacks some. The table includes tens of thousands of clones, around 81% detected once. Sequencing used peripheral blood, obtained on day 0 of AZD1222 vaccination. The receptors come from an adult in good health.

In this sample, this clone turned up once. This chain links TRBV2 with TRBJ2-1; 14 bases fit TRBD2. Germline V CDR1 and CDR2: SNHLY, FYNNEI. This CDR3 comprises 16 residues. V trimming: 5 bases; J trimming: 10 bases; junction bases outside the gene matches: 10. This CDR3 is CASSHRTSGGKGEQFF. The CDR3 DNA reads as TGTGCCAGCAGTCATCGGACTAGCGGGGGGAAGGGCGAGCAGTTCTTC.

The rearrangement joins TRBV6-5 to TRBJ1-1; D gene uncertain. This CDR3 has 12 amino acids. Per germline, CDR1 MNHEY and CDR2 SVGAGI. Trimming stripped 4 bases from V and 3 bases from J, with 6 bases between. CDR3 bases: TGTGCCAGCAGTTTACTTGACACTGAAGCTTTCTTT. This encodes CASSLLDTEAFF.

This clone appeared a single time. The chain employs TRBV18 and TRBJ1-1, with D unresolved. CDR3 length equals 14 residues. CDR1 is KGHSH, CDR2 LQKENI, per germline. The ends were cut back, 2 bases at V and 3 bases at J, with 10 bases in the middle. The CDR3 DNA follows: TGTGCCAGCTCACCAGAGGTAAGGGACACTGAAGCTTTCTTT. Translation: CASSPEVRDTEAFF.

The rearrangement uses TRBV9 and TRBJ2-1, with 10 bases lining up with TRBD2. The trim removed 7 bases at V and 4 bases at J, leaving 8 bases unmatched. The CDR3 extends over 15 amino acids. Germline CDR1 and CDR2: SGDLS and YYNGEE. For the CDR3, the DNA is TGTGCCAGCGGAACGGGGACTAGCGAGTACAATGAGCAGTTCTTC. Amino acid sequence: CASGTGTSEYNEQFF.

The J gene is TRBJ1-2, the V gene TRBV28; TRBD1 is a possible D gene (6 bases). Per the germline V gene, CDR1 is MDHEN and CDR2 is SYDVKM. Trimming removed 6 bases from V and 5 bases from J, with 10 bases in between. This CDR3 is built from 12 residues. CDR3 bases: TGTGCCAGCAGATCAACAGGGTATGGCTACACCTTC. Its protein product is CASRSTGYGYTF.

This chain connects TRBV3-1 (or the pseudogene TRBV3-2) to TRBJ2-7; 11 bases map to TRBD2. V shed 4 bases, J shed 2 bases, and the junction held 4 bases outside the gene matches. The length of the CDR3 is 15 residues. Germline CDR1 is LGHDT and CDR2 is YNNKEL (reference sequence). The CDR3 DNA reads as TGTGCCAGCAGCCGCACGACTAGCGGGACCTACGAGCAGTACTTC. It translates to CASSRTTSGTYEQYF.

This clone was found once. The V call is TRBV6-5, the J call TRBJ1-2; maybe TRBD1 (5 bases). The V gene's germline CDR1 is MNHEY and CDR2 SVGAGI. CDR3 size: 10 residues. The CDR3: CAAGQYGYTF. CDR3 nucleotides: TGTGCGGCAGGGCAATATGGCTACACCTTC.

This clone was found a few times. The V call is TRBV5-1, the J call TRBJ2-2, with D possibly called TRBD1 or TRBD2 (6 bases each). Germline V CDR1 and CDR2: SGHRS, YFSETQ. The V and J ends lost 1 base and 2 bases respectively, with 9 bases between them. This CDR3 has 15 amino acids. The CDR3 reads CASSLRGDNTGELFF. CDR3 nucleotide sequence: TGCGCCAGCAGCTTGAGGGGGGACAACACCGGGGAGCTGTTTTTT. The full variable domain, its missing parts supplied by reference TRBV5-1 and TRBJ2-2, is KAGVTQTPRYLIKTRGQQVTLSCSPISGHRSVSWYQQTPGQGLQFLFEYFSETQRNKGNFPGRFSGRQFSNSRSEMNVSTLELGDSALYLCASSLRGDNTGELFFGEGSRLTVL.

The J gene is TRBJ1-1, the V gene TRBV28; the D gene is possibly TRBD1 (5 bases). This CDR3 is built from 16 residues. Germline-derived CDR1 and CDR2 are MDHEN and SYDVKM. The V and J ends lost 1 base and 4 bases respectively, with 16 bases between them. In nucleotides, the CDR3 is TGTGCCAGCAGTTTATTGGGGGTGGGCAGCTTCACTGAAGCTTTCTTT. Translation gives CASSLLGVGSFTEAFF.

The V and J genes are TRBV28 and TRBJ2-7; tentatively, D is TRBD1 (6 bases). From germline, CDR1 is MDHEN and CDR2 SYDVKM. CDR3 size: 12 residues. Trimming pared 6 bases from V and 4 bases from J, leaving 10 bases between. CDR3 nucleotides: TGTGCCAGCAGCAAAACAGGGTACGAGCAGTACTTC. This translates into CASSKTGYEQYF.

The chain uses TRBV5-1 and TRBJ2-3; TRBD2 matches at 10 bases. V shed 5 bases, J shed 5 bases, and the junction held 14 bases outside the gene matches. There are 17 residues in the CDR3. CDR1 is SGHRS, CDR2 YFSETQ, per germline. The CDR3, as DNA: TGCGCCAGCAGGGTAGCGGGGGGATCGTTCGGTGGAGATACGCAGTATTTT. Protein sequence: CASRVAGGSFGGDTQYF.

This clone occurred once. The rearrangement links TRBV4-3 to TRBJ1-6; unclear D gene. CDR1 is LGHNA and CDR2 is YSLEER in the germline V gene. The ends were cut back, 0 bases at V and 9 bases at J, with 9 bases in the middle. The CDR3 has 14 residues. The CDR3 nucleotides are TGCGCCAGCAGCCAAGACAGAACCCTTTCACCCCTCCACTTT. Protein sequence: CASSQDRTLSPLHF.

This chain links TRBV6-5 with TRBJ2-7; D may match TRBD1 or TRBD2 (5 bases each). Trimming left V 0 bases short and J 7 bases short, with 16 bases between. The length of the CDR3 is 15 residues. CDR1 is MNHEY, CDR2 SVGAGI, per germline. The CDR3 loop reads CASSYSEGSWDEQYF. CDR3 DNA sequence: TGTGCCAGCAGTTACTCTGAGGGGAGCTGGGATGAGCAGTACTTC.

This sequence joins TRBV12-3 or TRBV12-4 and TRBJ1-1, with D perhaps TRBD1 (5 bases). The CDR3 loop spans 13 amino acids. Trimming removed 3 bases at V and 5 bases at J, with 10 bases between. The CDR3 DNA reads TGTGCCAGCAGTTTGGTGAGGGGTACTGAAGCTTTCTTT. Amino acids: CASSLVRGTEAFF.

The chain couples TRBV7-2 to TRBJ1-6, with D possibly matching TRBD1 (6 bases). The CDR3 consists of 17 residues. Between the trimmed V and J ends, which lost 5 bases and 7 bases, there was a span of 21 bases. In germline, CDR1 is SGHTA, CDR2 FQGNSA. In DNA, the CDR3 is TGTGCCAGCAGCCCCCGCACAGGGCAGGCTGGCAATTCACCCCTCCACTTT. Its translation: CASSPRTGQAGNSPLHF. The variable domain in full, with the rest retrieved from reference TRBV7-2 and TRBJ1-6, is GAGVSQSPSNKVTEKGKDVELRCDPISGHTALYWYRQSLGQGLEFLIYFQGNSAPDKSGLPSDRFSAERTGGSVSTLTIQRTQQEDSAVYLCASSPRTGQAGNSPLHFGNGTRLTVT.

This rearrangement joins TRBV30 to TRBJ1-2; D may be TRBD1 (5 bases). V was pared by 2 bases and J by 1 base, with 20 bases between. Germline-derived CDR1 and CDR2 are GTSNPN and SVGIG (reference sequence). This CDR3 contains 17 residues. Here the CDR3 reads CAWSPIRVRGGNYGYTF. The CDR3 coding sequence is TGTGCCTGGAGTCCGATCAGGGTTCGAGGCGGTAACTATGGCTACACCTTC.

This rearrangement joins TRBV6-2 or TRBV6-3 to TRBJ1-5, with D tentatively TRBD1 (5 bases). The germline V gene has CDR1 MNHEY and CDR2 SVGEGT. V lost 2 bases and J lost 6, with 11 bases in between. This CDR3 spans 14 amino acids. The CDR3 nucleotides read TGTGCCAGCAGTTACGGCGGGGGACGTCAGCCCCAGCATTTT. It is translated as CASSYGGGRQPQHF.

V usage is TRBV5-1 and J usage is TRBJ2-7; a weak D match, TRBD1 (5 bases). The germline V gene has CDR1 SGHRS and CDR2 YFSETQ. CDR3 length: 13 amino acids. V lost 0 bases to trimming and J lost 6 bases, with 10 bases between them. The CDR3 protein is CASSLAQGGEQYF. The CDR3 DNA follows: TGCGCCAGCAGCTTGGCGCAGGGTGGCGAGCAGTACTTC. Filled out from reference TRBV5-1 and TRBJ2-7, the complete variable domain reads KAGVTQTPRYLIKTRGQQVTLSCSPISGHRSVSWYQQTPGQGLQFLFEYFSETQRNKGNFPGRFSGRQFSNSRSEMNVSTLELGDSALYLCASSLAQGGEQYFGPGTRLTVT.

The J gene is TRBJ1-1, the V gene TRBV11-2; unclear D gene. V shed 7 bases and J shed 10 bases, with 16 bases lying between them. The CDR3 sequence is 12 residues long. The germline V gene has CDR1 SGHAT and CDR2 FQNNGV. CDR3 nucleotide sequence: TGTGCCAGCAAACCTGCCCGGAACTTAGCTTTCTTT. Amino acid sequence: CASKPARNLAFF. Looking up the rest from reference TRBV11-2 and TRBJ1-1 gives the full variable domain: EAGVAQSPRYKIIEKRQSVAFWCNPISGHATLYWYQQILGQGPKLLIQFQNNGVVDDSQLPKDRFSAERLKGVDSTLKIQPAKLEDSAVYLCASKPARNLAFFGQGTRLTVV.

The chain recombines TRBV27 with TRBJ2-2; possibly TRBD1 or TRBD2 for D (6 bases each). CDR1 and CDR2 (germline): MNHEY, SMNVEV (reference sequence). The CDR3 sequence is 14 residues long. V lost 8 bases and J lost 2, with 12 bases in between. This chain's CDR3 is CASGGTHNTGELFF. CDR3 in DNA: TGTGCCAGCGGGGGGACACACAACACCGGGGAGCTGTTTTTT.

The chain combines TRBV28 with TRBJ2-7; TRBD1 agrees at 7 bases. J gave up 5 bases and V 4 bases, and 11 bases lay outside the gene matches. This CDR3 spans 15 amino acids. Per germline, CDR1 MDHEN and CDR2 SYDVKM. CDR3 nucleotides: TGTGCCAGCAGTTCGATTGACAGGGTTGATCACGAGCAGTACTTC. Translating gives CASSSIDRVDHEQYF.

This chain links TRBV5-4 with TRBJ2-1, with TRBD2 matching 10 bases. J lost 3 bases, V lost 3 bases, and 6 bases had no gene match. The CDR3 extends over 16 amino acids. Germline CDR1 is SGHNT and CDR2 is YYREEE (reference sequence). The CDR3 sequence is CASSSSGLADYNEQFF. DNA for the CDR3: TGTGCCAGCAGCTCAAGCGGACTAGCGGACTACAATGAGCAGTTCTTC.

The J gene is TRBJ2-5, the V gene TRBV11-2; D is perhaps TRBD2 (6 bases). The CDR3 is 13 residues long. The germline V gene encodes CDR1 SGHAT and CDR2 FQNNGV. V lost 5 bases to trimming and J lost 5 bases, with 12 bases between them. CDR3 sequence (DNA): TGTGCCAGCAGCCGTGGGGGGTCCGAGACCCAGTACTTC. Protein sequence: CASSRGGSETQYF. Supplemented by reference TRBV11-2 and TRBJ2-5, the full variable domain reads EAGVAQSPRYKIIEKRQSVAFWCNPISGHATLYWYQQILGQGPKLLIQFQNNGVVDDSQLPKDRFSAERLKGVDSTLKIQPAKLEDSAVYLCASSRGGSETQYFGPGTRLLVL.

The chain recombines TRBV2 with TRBJ2-3; TRBD2 matches 11 bases. The length of the CDR3 is 17 residues. V was pared by 6 bases and J by 0 bases, with 8 bases of the junction left unmatched. Per the germline V gene, CDR1 is SNHLY and CDR2 is FYNNEI. The CDR3 loop is CASRPLAGGPSTDTQYF. The CDR3 coding sequence is TGTGCCAGCAGACCCCTAGCGGGGGGCCCTAGCACAGATACGCAGTATTTT.

The gene calls are TRBV10-3 and TRBJ1-2; TRBD1 is a possible D gene (6 bases). Per germline, CDR1 ENHRY and CDR2 SYGVKD. Trimming removed 5 bases from V and 4 bases from J, with 14 bases in between. The CDR3 has 14 amino acids. CDR3 in amino acids: CAISIQGFLYGYTF. CDR3 nucleotides: TGTGCCATCAGTATACAGGGATTTCTCTATGGCTACACCTTC.

This clone occurred a few times. The genes are TRBV27 and TRBJ1-1; possibly TRBD1 for D (6 bases). Germline CDR1 is MNHEY and CDR2 is SMNVEV (reference sequence). The CDR3 extends over 16 amino acids. Trimming shortened V by 3 bases and J by 1 base, and 15 bases separated the two germline ends. CDR3 protein: CASSFRQVGWNTEAFF. The CDR3 DNA sequence: TGTGCCAGCAGTTTTAGACAGGTGGGCTGGAACACTGAAGCTTTCTTT.